This is a list of T cell receptor beta chains from one sample in a study of shared clonotypes between healthy human individuals. TCRdb keeps only in-frame clones here, not all; method: immunoSEQ multiplex PCR. This sample yields about 1.1 million clones, of which 75% to 85% are seen a single time; 0.61% belongs to the top ten. Sequenced sample: memory CD4+ T cells from PBMCs. These receptors all come from a man younger than 30 in good health. Some clones in this sample may be carry-over from other donors' samples. Both conserved end residues are part of each CDR3. Fields, in order: D gene, V gene, J gene, CDR3 length, clone size, CDR3 protein, CDR3 DNA. D genes are given only for firm matches. Clone size is not always given. Where it is, it says once, few, many or a class for expanded clones.

.	TRBV9	TRBJ2-2	14	.	CASSGGYNTGELFF	TGTGCCAGCAGCGGGGGCTATAACACCGGGGAGCTGTTTTTT
.	TRBV7-9	TRBJ1-2	13	.	CASSLVVLTGYTF	TGTGCCAGCAGCTTAGTGGTCCTCACGGGCTACACCTTC
TRBD2	TRBV7-8	TRBJ2-1	16	.	CASSLARLAGGPKQFF	TGTGCCAGCAGCTTAGCCAGACTAGCGGGAGGGCCAAAGCAGTTCTTC
TRBD2	TRBV6-6	TRBJ2-5	15	.	CASSRTSGRGETQYF	TGTGCCAGCAGTCGGACTAGCGGGAGAGGAGAGACCCAGTACTTC
.	TRBV28	TRBJ1-1	12	.	CASSIGGLGAFF	TGTGCCAGCAGTATAGGGGGGCTAGGAGCTTTCTTT
.	TRBV20-1	TRBJ1-2	11	.	CSAPWAAGYTF	TGCAGTGCCCCCTGGGCCGCGGGCTACACCTTC
.	TRBV20-1	TRBJ2-1	10	once	CSATINEQFF	TGCAGTGCTACGATAAATGAGCAGTTCTTC
.	TRBV7-3	TRBJ1-1	13	few	CASSFRKNTEAFF	TGTGCCAGCAGCTTTCGGAAGAACACTGAAGCTTTCTTT
TRBD2	TRBV27	TRBJ2-7	18	once	CASSLYPKRNGRFYEQYF	TGTGCCAGCAGTTTATACCCCAAAAGGAACGGGAGGTTCTACGAGCAGTACTTC
TRBD2	TRBV5-1	TRBJ2-7	16	.	CASSSGVSSGSYEQYF	TGCGCCAGCAGCTCTGGAGTGTCTAGCGGGAGTTACGAGCAGTACTTC
TRBD1	TRBV2	TRBJ1-1	13	few	CASSQGGYTEAFF	TGTGCCAGCAGCCAGGGGGGGTACACTGAAGCTTTCTTT
.	TRBV5-4	TRBJ1-2	14	few	CASSFGGVGGGYTF	TGTGCCAGCAGTTTTGGGGGGGTAGGAGGAGGCTACACCTTC
TRBD1	TRBV7-3	TRBJ2-1	15	few	CASSSRGGQGNEQFF	TGTGCCAGCAGCTCCCGAGGGGGACAGGGAAATGAGCAGTTCTTC
.	TRBV4-1	TRBJ2-1	17	.	CASSHPLREMPYNEQFF	TGCGCCAGCAGCCATCCCCTGCGGGAAATGCCCTACAATGAGCAGTTCTTC
.	TRBV27	TRBJ2-2	17	.	CASSPGPTSSKTGELFF	TGTGCCAGCTCTCCAGGCCCGACTAGTTCTAAGACCGGGGAGCTGTTTTTT
.	TRBV27	TRBJ2-4	14	.	CASSPLGLQNIQYF	TGTGCCAGCAGTCCCCTGGGGCTCCAAAACATTCAGTACTTC
TRBD1	TRBV5-8	TRBJ2-7	14	.	CASSSRTGDHEQYF	TGTGCCAGCAGCTCGCGGACAGGGGACCACGAGCAGTACTTC
.	TRBV19	TRBJ1-1	15	.	CASSILTTLNTEAFF	TGTGCCAGTAGTATCCTGACAACACTGAACACTGAAGCTTTCTTT
TRBD1	TRBV2	TRBJ1-2	15	.	CASSDNRGPNYGYTF	TGTGCCAGCAGTGATAACAGGGGGCCTAACTATGGCTACACCTTC
TRBD2	TRBV29-1	TRBJ2-3	15	.	CSYRGTSGTTDTQYF	TGCAGCTACAGGGGGACTAGCGGGACCACAGATACGCAGTATTTT
.	TRBV30	TRBJ2-6	17	few	CAWSPGRSSSGANVLTF	TGTGCCTGGAGTCCGGGACGGAGTTCCTCTGGGGCCAACGTCCTGACTTTC
.	TRBV4-2	TRBJ1-2	15	few	CASSQDGNGNYGYTF	TGTGCCAGCAGCCAAGATGGGAATGGGAACTATGGCTACACCTTC
.	TRBV4-1	TRBJ2-1	19	.	CASSQAISPTGRGKNEQFF	TGCGCCAGCAGCCAAGCCATTTCTCCGACCGGGAGAGGGAAAAATGAGCAGTTCTTC
.	TRBV27	TRBJ1-5	13	.	CASSFQENQPQHF	TGTGCCAGCAGTTTCCAGGAGAATCAGCCCCAGCATTTT
TRBD2	TRBV9	TRBJ2-3	16	.	CASSTHSAGGVDTQYF	TGTGCCAGCAGCACCCACTCGGCGGGGGGGGTAGATACGCAGTATTTT